Below, 7 T cell receptor beta chains from the same sample are listed, as sequenced in a study of cytomegalovirus exposure and HLA in healthy donors. Assay used: immunoSEQ multiplex PCR; TCRdb lists only in-frame clones, some missing. The sample holds roughly 330,000 clones; approximately 86% are singletons and the top ten take roughly 1.1%. Sequencing was carried out using PBMCs. The receptors were gathered from a woman in her 30s in good health and CMV-seropositive.

This chain uses TRBV5-5 with TRBJ1-2; possible D gene TRBD1, 6 bases. Germline loops: CDR1 SGHKS, CDR2 YYEKEE (reference sequence). The V gene lost 4 bases and the J gene lost 4 bases, with 14 bases spanning the gap. The CDR3 is 14 residues long. This CDR3 reads CASSEVTGSYGYTF. The CDR3 coding sequence is TGTGCCAGCAGCGAGGTTACAGGGAGCTATGGCTACACCTTC.

Here the CDR3 reads CASSPRGAGGLQETQYF. CDR3 nucleotide sequence: TGCGCCAGCAGCCCTCGAGGGGCGGGAGGTCTCCAAGAGACCCAGTACTTC. This chain uses TRBV4-1 with TRBJ2-5; 8 bases are shared with TRBD2. Germline CDR1 reads MGHRA; CDR2 reads YSYEKL. This CDR3 has 17 amino acids. The junction had 11 bases not matched to a gene; V was cut back by 4 bases and J by 1 base.

The V gene is TRBV5-1, the J gene TRBJ1-3; perhaps TRBD1 as D (5 bases). CDR3 size: 16 residues. Trimming removed 4 bases at V and 0 bases at J, with 14 bases between. CDR1 and CDR2 (germline): SGHRS, YFSETQ. Here the CDR3 reads CASSATVSSSGNTIYF. In DNA, the CDR3 is TGCGCCAGCAGCGCGACAGTTTCGAGCTCTGGAAACACCATATATTTT.

The V and J genes are TRBV27 and TRBJ1-1; the D is unclear. CDR1 is MNHEY and CDR2 is SMNVEV in the germline V gene (reference sequence). There are 13 residues in the CDR3. Trimming took off 1 base at V and 4 bases at J, with 7 bases between the two ends. As DNA, the CDR3 is TGTGCCAGCAGTTTATGGGGTAGCACTGAAGCTTTCTTT. Its translation: CASSLWGSTEAFF.

In its sample, this clone was seen once. V gene TRBV30 combines with J gene TRBJ1-4; D is perhaps TRBD1 (6 bases). The CDR3 extends over 14 amino acids. Deletions cut 5 bases from V and 5 bases from J, with 15 bases between. Germline loops: CDR1 GTSNPN, CDR2 SVGIG (reference sequence). CDR3 residues: CAWSLGGQNEKLFF. The CDR3, as DNA: TGTGCCTGGTCTTTGGGGGGGCAGAATGAAAAACTGTTTTTT. Combining the CDR3 with reference TRBV30 and TRBJ1-4 gives the whole variable domain SQTIHQWPATLVQPVGSPLSLECTVEGTSNPNLYWYRQAAGRGLQLLFYSVGIGQISSEVPQNLSASRPQDRQFILSSKKLLLSDSGFYLCAWSLGGQNEKLFFGSGTQLSVL.

The rearrangement links TRBV18 to TRBJ2-6, with D uncertain. V was trimmed by 4 bases and J by 0 bases, leaving 4 bases between them. CDR1 and CDR2 (germline): KGHSH, LQKENI. This CDR3 is built from 14 residues. CDR3 DNA: TGTGCCAGCTCACTAACCTCTGGGGCCAACGTCCTGACTTTC. The encoded protein is CASSLTSGANVLTF.

The chain links TRBV6-5 to TRBJ2-2; D may be TRBD1 (6 bases). The CDR3 has 16 residues. Germline-derived CDR1 and CDR2 are MNHEY and SVGAGI. The ends were cut back, 0 bases at V and 1 base at J, with 9 bases in the middle. CDR3 DNA: TGTGCCAGCAGTTACTCGAACAGGGTGAACACCGGGGAGCTGTTTTTT. It encodes CASSYSNRVNTGELFF.